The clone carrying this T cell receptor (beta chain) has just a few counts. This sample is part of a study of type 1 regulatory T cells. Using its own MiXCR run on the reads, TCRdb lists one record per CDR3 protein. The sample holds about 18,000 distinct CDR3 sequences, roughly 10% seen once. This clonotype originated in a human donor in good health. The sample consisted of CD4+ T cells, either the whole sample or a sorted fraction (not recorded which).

The CDR3 loop is CASSLKTGRDAYNEQFF. The DNA of the CDR3 is TGTGCCAGCAGCTTAAAAACCGGCCGGGACGCCTACAATGAGCAGTTCTTC. The rearrangement uses TRBV7-2 and TRBJ2-1; the D call may be TRBD1 or TRBD2 (5 bases each). CDR3 size: 17 residues. Germline V gives CDR1 SGHTA, CDR2 FQGNSA. Trimming took off 2 bases at V and 2 bases at J, with 16 bases between the two ends.